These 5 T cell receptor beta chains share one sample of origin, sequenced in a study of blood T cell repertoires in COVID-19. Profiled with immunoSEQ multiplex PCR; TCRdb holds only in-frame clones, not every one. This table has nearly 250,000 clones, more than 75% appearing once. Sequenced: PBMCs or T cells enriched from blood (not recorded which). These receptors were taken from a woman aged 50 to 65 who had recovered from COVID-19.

CDR3 nucleotide sequence: TGCAGCGTGGAGATAGCGGGAGGCCCTTACAATGAGCAGTTCTTC. Residues: CSVEIAGGPYNEQFF. The chain recombines TRBV29-1 with TRBJ2-1, with 10 bases lining up with TRBD2. Germline-derived CDR1 and CDR2 are SQVTM and ANQGSEA. The junction had 9 bases not matched to a gene; V was cut back by 6 bases and J by 4 bases. CDR3 size: 15 residues.

CDR3 coding DNA: TGTGCCAGCAGCTTAGTGGGACAGGGAATCGATGAGCAGTTCTTC. It specifies CASSLVGQGIDEQFF. The chain joins TRBV7-2 to TRBJ2-1; 9 positions match TRBD1. Germline lookup yields CDR1 SGHTA and CDR2 FQGNSA. The CDR3 has 15 amino acids. V trimming: 1 base; J trimming: 8 bases; junction bases outside the gene matches: 6.

CDR3 protein: CASSHKALADNEQFF. CDR3 DNA sequence: TGTGCCAGCAGCCATAAGGCACTAGCGGACAATGAGCAGTTCTTC. The rearrangement links TRBV5-4 to TRBJ2-1, with TRBD2 matching over 8 bases. This CDR3 is built from 15 residues. V lost 4 bases, J lost 5 bases, and 8 bases stayed unmatched. The V gene's germline CDR1 is SGHNT and CDR2 YYREEE (reference sequence).

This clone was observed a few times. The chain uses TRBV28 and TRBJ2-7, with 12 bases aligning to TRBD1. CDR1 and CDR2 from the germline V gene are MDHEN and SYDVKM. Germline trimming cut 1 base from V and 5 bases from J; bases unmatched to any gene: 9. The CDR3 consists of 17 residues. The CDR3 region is CASSLFGTGGVSNEQYF. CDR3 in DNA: TGTGCCAGCAGTTTATTTGGGACAGGGGGCGTAAGCAACGAGCAGTACTTC.

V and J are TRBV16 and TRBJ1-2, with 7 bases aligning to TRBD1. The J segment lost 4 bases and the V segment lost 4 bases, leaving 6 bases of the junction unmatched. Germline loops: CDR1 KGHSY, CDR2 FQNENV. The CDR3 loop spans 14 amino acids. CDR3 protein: CASSRNRDSYGYTF. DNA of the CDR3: TGTGCCAGCAGCCGGAACCGGGACAGCTATGGCTACACCTTC.